One sample yielded the 18 T cell receptor beta chains listed below, sequenced in a study of beta chain features in type 1 diabetes. The study, taken as a whole, reports: Among patients with Type 1 diabetes, TCRB CDR3s were moderately but significantly shorter in every one of the four CD4+ subsets.

Their specific antigens are unknown. The whole isolated RNA underwent reverse transcription, so sequencing captured expressed TCRB transcripts. Clones were read by immunoSEQ multiplex PCR, and TCRdb kept only the in-frame ones, dropping some. The data contain almost 350,000 clones, 7% to 10% of them seen just once; the ten biggest clones take up over 0.95%. Sequencing input: central memory CD4+ T cells from blood. Every receptor here comes from a man aged 25-40 years with type 1 diabetes.

This clone was observed at least ten times. This chain links TRBV4-3 with TRBJ2-3; 10 bases agree with TRBD2. The ends lost 5 bases at V and 4 bases at J; junction bases unmatched: 3. The CDR3 covers 14 residues. The germline gives CDR1 LGHNA, CDR2 YSLEER. CDR3 sequence: CASSELAGPDTQYF. The CDR3 DNA reads as TGCGCCAGCAGCGAACTAGCGGGGCCAGATACGCAGTATTTT.

The rearrangement uses TRBV18 and TRBJ1-2; D remains unclear. The germline gives CDR1 KGHSH, CDR2 LQKENI. The germline V and J ends were trimmed by 2 bases and 1 base, with 14 bases remaining between them. This CDR3 spans 16 amino acids. The CDR3 sequence is CASSPAILTDNYGYTF. The CDR3 bases are TGTGCCAGCTCACCAGCTATCTTGACGGATAACTATGGCTACACCTTC. The full variable domain, rest sourced from reference TRBV18 and TRBJ1-2, is NAGVMQNPRHLVRRRGQEARLRCSPMKGHSHVYWYRQLPEEGLKFMVYLQKENIIDESGMPKERFSAEFPKEGPSILRIQQVVRGDSAAYFCASSPAILTDNYGYTFGSGTRLTVV.

V usage is TRBV7-2 and J usage is TRBJ2-2; no definite D call. Between the trimmed V and J ends, which lost 1 base and 5 bases, there was a span of 5 bases. Germline V gene data show CDR1 as SGHTA and CDR2 as FQGNSA. The CDR3 totals 13 residues. CDR3 loop: CASSLDLTGELFF. As DNA, the CDR3 is TGTGCCAGCAGCTTAGATCTAACCGGGGAGCTGTTTTTT.

This rearrangement joins TRBV7-9 to TRBJ2-4; D assignment may be TRBD1 or TRBD2 (5 bases each). CDR1 is SEHNR, CDR2 FQNEAQ, per germline (reference sequence). CDR3 size: 14 residues. V was pared by 1 base and J by 6 bases, with 10 bases between. CDR3 DNA sequence: TGTGCCAGCAGCTTAGACGGGGCAGGAAACATTCAGTACTTC. Protein product: CASSLDGAGNIQYF.

This clone was seen repeatedly, ten times or more. The gene calls are TRBV7-9 and TRBJ2-7; TRBD1 agrees at 11 bases. This CDR3 spans 14 amino acids. Germline loops: CDR1 SEHNR, CDR2 FQNEAQ (reference sequence). J lost 9 bases, V lost 4 bases, and 8 bases had no gene match. CDR3 loop: CASSSRTGGLGQYF. The CDR3 DNA reads as TGTGCCAGCAGCTCTCGGACAGGGGGCCTGGGGCAGTACTTC.

This rearrangement joins TRBV15 to TRBJ1-1; D may be TRBD1 (5 bases). CDR1 is LNHNV, CDR2 YYDKDF, per germline (reference sequence). CDR3 length: 13 residues. V dropped 0 bases and J dropped 5 bases, with 7 bases sitting between them. CDR3: CATSRDGGTEAFF. The CDR3 region has the DNA TGTGCCACCAGCAGAGACGGGGGAACTGAAGCTTTCTTT.

The chain recombines TRBV5-4 with TRBJ2-7; D is uncertain. Per the germline V gene, CDR1 is SGHNT and CDR2 is YYREEE (reference sequence). The CDR3 has 11 amino acids. Trimming pared 0 bases from V and 6 bases from J, leaving 4 bases between. The DNA for the CDR3 is TGTGCCAGCAGCTTGGAGCGCGAGCAGTACTTC. Its protein product is CASSLEREQYF.

The rearrangement joins TRBV7-2 to TRBJ2-3, with no clear D. Germline V gene lookup returns CDR1 SGHTA and CDR2 FQGNSA. The ends were cut back, 1 base at V and 0 bases at J, with 8 bases in the middle. This CDR3 spans 15 amino acids. The CDR3 loop reads CASSLGLISTDTQYF. The CDR3 DNA reads TGTGCCAGCAGCTTAGGTCTCATTAGCACAGATACGCAGTATTTT.

This clone has a handful of counts. The genes are TRBV7-8 and TRBJ1-1; D is undetermined. The CDR3 consists of 14 residues. The V and J ends lost 1 base and 2 bases respectively, with 8 bases between them. Looked up from germline, CDR1 is SGHVS and CDR2 is FQNEAQ. The CDR3 spells CASSLDMFNTEAFF. The CDR3 DNA reads TGTGCCAGCAGCTTAGACATGTTTAACACTGAAGCTTTCTTT.

V usage is TRBV6-4 and J usage is TRBJ2-3; the match to TRBD2 covers 9 bases. From germline, CDR1 is MRHNA and CDR2 SNTAGT. This CDR3 is built from 14 residues. Germline trimming cut 6 bases from V and 4 bases from J; bases unmatched to any gene: 5. The CDR3 DNA sequence: TGTGCCAGCAGCTTACTAGCGGGTTCAGATACGCAGTATTTT. Protein sequence: CASSLLAGSDTQYF.

Worth noting for this clone: Distinct nucleotide sequences in the sample also encode this CDR3. CDR3 amino acids: CASSPGTGGLYEQYF. The CDR3 nucleotides are TGTGCCAGCTCACCTGGGACGGGGGGGTTGTACGAGCAGTACTTC. The rearrangement uses TRBV18 and TRBJ2-7, with 8 bases lining up with TRBD2. With V trimmed by 3 bases and J by 4 bases, 8 bases remained unmatched. Germline values: CDR1 KGHSH, CDR2 LQKENI. The CDR3 contains 15 residues. The full variable domain, rest sourced from reference TRBV18 and TRBJ2-7, is NAGVMQNPRHLVRRRGQEARLRCSPMKGHSHVYWYRQLPEEGLKFMVYLQKENIIDESGMPKERFSAEFPKEGPSILRIQQVVRGDSAAYFCASSPGTGGLYEQYFGPGTRLTVT.

The table lists this clone with many counts. This chain joins TRBV30 and TRBJ1-1; D uncertain. The V and J ends lost 3 bases and 3 bases respectively, with 11 bases between them. This CDR3 has 13 residues. Germline V gene lookup returns CDR1 GTSNPN and CDR2 SVGIG (reference sequence). The CDR3: CAWRIRRDTEAFF. In DNA, the CDR3 is TGTGCCTGGAGAATCAGAAGAGACACTGAAGCTTTCTTT. Full variable domain (missing parts from reference TRBV30 and TRBJ1-1): SQTIHQWPATLVQPVGSPLSLECTVEGTSNPNLYWYRQAAGRGLQLLFYSVGIGQISSEVPQNLSASRPQDRQFILSSKKLLLSDSGFYLCAWRIRRDTEAFFGQGTRLTVV.

The genes are TRBV29-1 and TRBJ2-5, with D possibly called TRBD1 or TRBD2 (6 bases each). V lost 4 bases, J lost 5 bases, and 17 bases lay in between. The CDR3 contains 14 residues. Germline loops: CDR1 SQVTM, CDR2 ANQGSEA. In nucleotides, the CDR3 is TGCAGCGTTGCCCCCGGGGGCGCAGGGGAGACCCAGTACTTC. Amino acid sequence: CSVAPGGAGETQYF.

The chain combines TRBV5-6 with TRBJ1-4; 7 bases agree with TRBD1. This CDR3 spans 14 amino acids. V was pared by 5 bases and J by 3 bases, with 4 bases of the junction left unmatched. The germline gives CDR1 SGHDT, CDR2 YYEEEE. CDR3 sequence (DNA): TGTGCCAGCAGTTCCGGGACAGCTAATGAAAAACTGTTTTTT. Its protein product is CASSSGTANEKLFF. Full variable domain (missing parts from reference TRBV5-6 and TRBJ1-4): DAGVTQSPTHLIKTRGQQVTLRCSPKSGHDTVSWYQQALGQGPQFIFQYYEEEERQRGNFPDRFSGHQFPNYSSELNVNALLLGDSALYLCASSSGTANEKLFFGSGTQLSVL.

The V and J genes are TRBV6-5 and TRBJ2-5; no reliable D call. The V and J ends lost 0 bases and 1 base respectively, with 9 bases between them. Germline V CDR1 and CDR2: MNHEY, SVGAGI. This CDR3 is built from 15 residues. The CDR3 here is CASSYSGLSQETQYF. The CDR3 coding sequence is TGTGCCAGCAGTTACTCCGGGCTCTCCCAAGAGACCCAGTACTTC.

The DNA for the CDR3 is TGTGCCAGCAGCCCCATCCGGAGAAACACTGAAGCTTTCTTT. This translates into CASSPIRRNTEAFF. The chain employs TRBV7-9 and TRBJ1-1; D unclear. The ends were cut back, 5 bases at V and 2 bases at J, with 12 bases in the middle. The germline V gene encodes CDR1 SEHNR and CDR2 FQNEAQ (reference sequence). The CDR3 is 14 amino acids.

This clone appeared a few times. This chain links TRBV19 with TRBJ2-3, with D maybe TRBD2 (7 bases). The CDR3 spans 14 residues. Germline CDR1 is LNHDA and CDR2 is SQIVND (reference sequence). V gave up 7 bases and J gave up 2 bases, with 13 bases separating them. CDR3 residues: CASKGGDATDTQYF. DNA of the CDR3: TGTGCCAGTAAGGGGGGGGACGCCACAGATACGCAGTATTTT.

The chain couples TRBV4-3 to TRBJ1-2; weak D call: TRBD1 (5 bases). This CDR3 contains 15 residues. CDR1 and CDR2 (germline): LGHNA, YSLEER. Trimming left V 1 base short and J 8 bases short, with 17 bases between. CDR3 coding DNA: TGCGCCAGCAGCCAAGCCGTCGGGGGGTCCGGCGGCTACACCTTC. This sequence encodes CASSQAVGGSGGYTF.